This entry lists 31 T cell receptor beta chains sequenced from one sample in a study of cytomegalovirus exposure and HLA in healthy donors. Assay used: immunoSEQ multiplex PCR; TCRdb lists only in-frame clones, some missing. This table has a few hundred thousand clones, over 80% appearing once. Material for sequencing was PBMCs. Receptors originate from a woman in her 30s in good health and CMV-seropositive.

This clone is a singleton in its sample. This rearrangement joins TRBV9 to TRBJ2-2; D uncertain. Trimming removed 0 bases at V and 4 bases at J, with 7 bases between. Germline loops: CDR1 SGDLS, CDR2 YYNGEE. The CDR3 extends over 14 amino acids. DNA for the CDR3: TGTGCCAGCAGCGTAGCTTTAGCCACCGGGGAGCTGTTTTTT. Its translation: CASSVALATGELFF.

This chain joins TRBV10-1 and TRBJ2-7; D gene unclear. Deletions cut 2 bases from V and 10 bases from J, with 9 bases between. The CDR3 consists of 11 residues. In germline, CDR1 is WNHNN, CDR2 SYGVQD (reference sequence). CDR3 residues: CASSEGALQYF. For the CDR3, the DNA is TGCGCCAGCAGTGAGGGTGCTTTACAGTACTTC.

By sample fraction, this clone is hyperexpanded. The J gene is TRBJ1-1, the V gene TRBV29-1; TRBD1 matches at 7 bases. The ends lost 5 bases at V and 5 bases at J; junction bases unmatched: 8. Germline V lookup: CDR1 SQVTM, CDR2 ANQGSEA. This CDR3 is 13 amino acids long. In DNA, the CDR3 is TGCAGCGTTAACACAGGGGTTGGGACTGAAGCTTTCTTT. Encoded protein: CSVNTGVGTEAFF.

The chain is built from TRBV25-1 and TRBJ2-3; D is tentatively TRBD1 or TRBD2 (5 bases each). CDR1 is MGHDK and CDR2 is SYGVNS in the germline V gene. The CDR3 has 15 amino acids. V was cut by 1 base and J by 2 bases, with 10 bases left in between. CDR3 in DNA: TGTGCCAGCAGTGAATCACAGGACTTCACAGATACGCAGTATTTT. Protein sequence: CASSESQDFTDTQYF.

The chain carries TRBV30 and TRBJ1-2; unclear D gene. Trimming pared 2 bases from V and 3 bases from J, leaving 10 bases between. The CDR3 extends over 13 amino acids. Germline CDR1 and CDR2: GTSNPN and SVGIG (reference sequence). The CDR3 DNA reads TGTGCCTGGAGTCCCCCCGGGCACTATGGCTACACCTTC. Translating it yields CAWSPPGHYGYTF.

The gene calls are TRBV9 and TRBJ2-7, with 7 bases identical to TRBD2. Germline V lookup: CDR1 SGDLS, CDR2 YYNGEE. J lost 2 bases, V lost 0 bases, and 5 bases had no gene match. There are 15 residues in the CDR3. CDR3 residues: CASSVAAGETYEQYF. In DNA, the CDR3 is TGTGCCAGCAGCGTAGCGGCGGGAGAAACCTACGAGCAGTACTTC.

The V gene is TRBV6-1, the J gene TRBJ2-6, with D possibly matching TRBD2 (8 bases). Between the trimmed V and J ends, which lost 2 bases and 2 bases, there was a span of 16 bases. Per the germline V gene, CDR1 is MNHNS and CDR2 is SASEGT. This CDR3 has 18 residues. Written as DNA, the CDR3 is TGTGCCAGCAGTGAACCGGGAGGGGGCGCTCCTGGGGCCAACGTCCTGACTTTC. This codes for CASSEPGGGAPGANVLTF.

In nucleotides, the CDR3 is TGTGCCTGGAGTAAAGCGATTAAGGACACTGAAGCTTTCTTT. It codes for CAWSKAIKDTEAFF. The genes are TRBV30 and TRBJ1-1; no definite D call. Trimming removed 2 bases at V and 3 bases at J, with 13 bases between. Germline CDR1 and CDR2: GTSNPN and SVGIG (reference sequence). This CDR3 is built from 14 residues. The full variable domain, completed using reference TRBV30 and TRBJ1-1, is SQTIHQWPATLVQPVGSPLSLECTVEGTSNPNLYWYRQAAGRGLQLLFYSVGIGQISSEVPQNLSASRPQDRQFILSSKKLLLSDSGFYLCAWSKAIKDTEAFFGQGTRLTVV.

This clone came up a few times. The gene calls are TRBV10-1 and TRBJ2-7, with TRBD2 matching 11 bases. This CDR3 comprises 15 residues. CDR1 WNHNN and CDR2 SYGVQD come from the germline V gene (reference sequence). V lost 0 bases, J lost 3 bases, and 1 base stayed unmatched. CDR3 region: CASSESGTSGYEQYF. The CDR3 DNA is TGCGCCAGCAGTGAGTCGGGGACTAGCGGCTACGAGCAGTACTTC.

This clone was seen only a few times. V and J are TRBV28 and TRBJ2-5; TRBD2 matches 7 bases. The CDR3 is made up of 15 amino acids. V dropped 5 bases and J dropped 5; count of bases not matched to a gene: 11. Germline V gene lookup returns CDR1 MDHEN and CDR2 SYDVKM. The CDR3 DNA reads TGTGCCAGCAGTCCCCCAAGGGAGGGTTGGGAGACCCAGTACTTC. Its protein is CASSPPREGWETQYF.

The chain joins TRBV4-3 to TRBJ2-1, with TRBD1 matching over 7 bases. This CDR3 has 15 amino acids. Germline lookup yields CDR1 LGHNA and CDR2 YSLEER. Germline trimming cut 5 bases from V and 10 bases from J; bases unmatched to any gene: 14. In nucleotides, the CDR3 is TGCGCCAGCAGCGAACCAGGGGGTAGCCGGGGCGAGCAGTTCTTC. This gives the protein CASSEPGGSRGEQFF.

The V and J genes are TRBV30 and TRBJ1-5; TRBD1 matches at 7 bases. The CDR3 totals 13 residues. Trimming removed 0 bases from V and 5 bases from J; junction bases left unmatched: 1. Germline assignment: CDR1 GTSNPN and CDR2 SVGIG (reference sequence). DNA of the CDR3: TGTGCCTGGAGTGTACAGGGGTATCAGCCCCAGCATTTT. Amino acids: CAWSVQGYQPQHF.

In this sample, this clone turned up a few times. J is TRBJ1-2 and V is TRBV4-2; D call uncertain. Germline loops: CDR1 LGHNA, CDR2 YNFKEQ. This CDR3 is built from 14 residues. Trimming left V 0 bases short and J 4 bases short, with 9 bases between. The CDR3 loop is CASSQDKVSYGYTF. For the CDR3, the DNA is TGTGCCAGCAGCCAAGATAAGGTTAGCTATGGCTACACCTTC.

This sequence joins TRBV19 and TRBJ2-7; the D call may be TRBD1 or TRBD2 (5 bases each). This CDR3 is 17 amino acids long. Trimming stripped 5 bases from V and 4 bases from J, with 24 bases between. Germline assignment: CDR1 LNHDA and CDR2 SQIVND (reference sequence). The CDR3 DNA reads as TGTGCCAGTAGTGACTATTTCACCCCCAAGACAGCTTACGAGCAGTACTTC. Its translation: CASSDYFTPKTAYEQYF.

The chain employs TRBV14 and TRBJ2-7; D ambiguous. V was shortened by 0 bases and J by 2 bases, with 8 bases between the two germline ends. The CDR3 extends over 14 amino acids. CDR1 SGHDN and CDR2 FVKESK come from the germline V gene. The CDR3 spells CASSQDGKTYEQYF. As DNA, the CDR3 is TGTGCCAGCAGCCAAGACGGCAAGACCTACGAGCAGTACTTC. Combining the CDR3 with reference TRBV14 and TRBJ2-7 gives the whole variable domain EAGVTQFPSHSVIEKGQTVTLRCDPISGHDNLYWYRRVMGKEIKFLLHFVKESKQDESGMPNNRFLAERTGGTYSTLKVQPAELEDSGVYFCASSQDGKTYEQYFGPGTRLTVT.

This chain links TRBV5-1 with TRBJ1-2; the D gene is possibly TRBD1 (5 bases). Germline V gene sequence: CDR1 SGHRS, CDR2 YFSETQ. This CDR3 comprises 18 residues. V lost 4 bases, J lost 4 bases, and 26 bases lay in between. CDR3 in amino acids: CASSLQPPQGRQSYGYTF. DNA for the CDR3: TGCGCCAGCAGCCTACAGCCCCCTCAGGGTCGCCAGTCCTATGGCTACACCTTC.

The rearrangement links TRBV30 to TRBJ2-3; perhaps TRBD2 as D (6 bases). From germline, CDR1 is GTSNPN and CDR2 SVGIG (reference sequence). V dropped 1 base and J dropped 4 bases, with 18 bases sitting between them. The CDR3 contains 16 residues. CDR3 in amino acids: CAWSDGGGGLADTQYF. The CDR3 bases are TGTGCCTGGAGTGACGGGGGAGGAGGCTTAGCAGATACGCAGTATTTT.

The J gene is TRBJ2-1, the V gene TRBV29-1, with D possibly TRBD1 on 5 matching bases. The CDR3 has 13 residues. Trimming shortened V by 2 bases and J by 8 bases, and 13 bases separated the two germline ends. Germline values: CDR1 SQVTM, CDR2 ANQGSEA. CDR3 in amino acids: CSVEWGRYDEQFF. In DNA, the CDR3 is TGCAGCGTTGAATGGGGCAGGTACGATGAGCAGTTCTTC.

The chain has TRBV10-3 and TRBJ2-5, with 7 bases matching TRBD1. Per the germline V gene, CDR1 is ENHRY and CDR2 is SYGVKD. Trimming at V came to 6 bases and at J to 1 base, leaving 5 bases not matched to a gene. The CDR3 extends over 14 amino acids. The CDR3 DNA reads as TGTGCCATCAGCAGACAGGGAACCCAAGAGACCCAGTACTTC. Amino acid sequence: CAISRQGTQETQYF.

This clone was detected a few times. A much larger clone lies a single base off, so this may be a read error. The same CDR3 can be traced to other DNA sequences in this sample. The chain uses TRBV6-4 and TRBJ1-5, with D uncertain. V was cut by 3 bases and J by 1 base, with 4 bases left in between. The CDR3 is 13 amino acids. The germline V gene has CDR1 MRHNA and CDR2 SNTAGT. CDR3 region: CASSEGSNQPQHF. The DNA of the CDR3 is TGTGCCAGCAGTGAAGGGAGCAATCAGCCCCAGCATTTT.

As concerns this clone: This may arise from a read error, as a much more abundant clone is one base away. The CDR3 loop reads CASSLLGTQYF. Here the CDR3 DNA reads TGTGCCAGCAGCTTGTTGGGGACCCAGTACTTC. The chain uses TRBV5-4 and TRBJ2-5; D uncertain. V lost 1 base and J lost 7, with 5 bases in between. This CDR3 has 11 amino acids. Germline CDR1 and CDR2: SGHNT and YYREEE (reference sequence).

This chain links TRBV28 with TRBJ2-7, with 7 positions matching TRBD2. V trimming: 2 bases; J trimming: 5 bases; junction bases outside the gene matches: 3. CDR3 length: 13 residues. Per germline, CDR1 MDHEN and CDR2 SYDVKM. The CDR3 coding sequence is TGTGCCAGCAGTTTAGCACTAGCGAACGAGCAGTACTTC. The encoded protein is CASSLALANEQYF.

The J gene is TRBJ2-3, the V gene TRBV2; D unresolved. CDR3 size: 12 residues. V was trimmed by 6 bases and J by 4 bases, leaving 8 bases between them. In germline, CDR1 is SNHLY, CDR2 FYNNEI. The CDR3 DNA follows: TGTGCCAGCAGCCAGACCCCAGATACGCAGTATTTT. It codes for CASSQTPDTQYF.

The genes are TRBV5-1 and TRBJ2-1; 9 bases fit TRBD2. Germline loops: CDR1 SGHRS, CDR2 YFSETQ. Losses at the gene ends were 0 bases for V and 8 bases for J; bases not matched to a gene: 9. The CDR3 is 16 amino acids. This chain's CDR3 is CASSLEGGGRADEQFF. The CDR3 bases are TGCGCCAGCAGCTTGGAAGGGGGCGGGAGGGCCGATGAGCAGTTCTTC.

V is TRBV9 and J is TRBJ1-1; TRBD1 aligns across 8 bases. CDR3 length: 14 amino acids. Germline V gene sequence: CDR1 SGDLS, CDR2 YYNGEE. After removal of 3 bases from V and 4 bases from J, the junction contained 5 bases not matched to a gene. Here the CDR3 reads CASSGYDRGTEAFF. CDR3 coding DNA: TGTGCCAGCAGCGGATACGACAGGGGCACTGAAGCTTTCTTT.

V is TRBV6-5 and J is TRBJ1-1; the match to TRBD1 covers 7 bases. Germline CDR1 reads MNHEY; CDR2 reads SVGAGI. The CDR3 sequence is 13 residues long. The V gene end was trimmed by 7 bases and the J gene end by 6 bases; junction bases not matched to a gene: 8. CDR3 in DNA: TGTGCCAGCAATAACAGGGGTTCGCCTGAAGCTTTCTTT. This encodes CASNNRGSPEAFF.

V is TRBV6-1 and J is TRBJ2-7, with 7 bases fitting TRBD1. This CDR3 has 14 residues. V gave up 7 bases and J gave up 4 bases; unmatched junction bases: 10. Germline CDR1 MNHNS, CDR2 SASEGT. The CDR3 is CASNSGQLFYEQYF. The CDR3 bases are TGTGCCAGCAATTCGGGACAGCTCTTTTACGAGCAGTACTTC.

The chain uses TRBV19 and TRBJ2-7, with a possible D match to TRBD1 (6 bases). The germline V gene has CDR1 LNHDA and CDR2 SQIVND (reference sequence). Trimming left V 7 bases short and J 3 bases short, with 19 bases between. The CDR3 runs to 15 residues. CDR3 nucleotides: TGTGCCAGTACCCCTGGGAACAGGGAACACTACGAGCAGTACTTC. Amino acids: CASTPGNREHYEQYF.

The chain couples TRBV5-1 to TRBJ2-1; perhaps TRBD2 as D (5 bases). Trimming shortened V by 1 base and J by 5 bases, and 10 bases separated the two germline ends. This CDR3 spans 14 amino acids. Germline values: CDR1 SGHRS, CDR2 YFSETQ. CDR3 nucleotide sequence: TGCGCCAGCAGCTTGACTAGTATCCACAATGAGCAGTTCTTC. Amino acid sequence: CASSLTSIHNEQFF.

V usage is TRBV4-1 and J usage is TRBJ1-4; unclear D gene. With 6 bases removed from V and 3 bases from J, the gap between germline ends came to 23 bases. The CDR3 consists of 18 residues. Germline CDR1 is MGHRA and CDR2 is YSYEKL. Here the CDR3 reads CASRPGGEGKPANEKLFF. The CDR3 DNA sequence: TGCGCCAGCAGGCCGGGCGGGGAGGGTAAACCAGCTAATGAAAAACTGTTTTTT.

This chain connects TRBV9 to TRBJ2-1; unclear D gene. CDR3 length: 15 amino acids. Germline V lookup: CDR1 SGDLS, CDR2 YYNGEE. V lost 3 bases and J lost 5, with 15 bases in between. CDR3 sequence reads: CASSGGSSTNNEQFF. Here the CDR3 DNA reads TGTGCCAGCAGCGGAGGATCCAGCACAAACAATGAGCAGTTCTTC.